The 21 T cell receptor beta chains below all came from one sample that was sequenced in a study of shared clonotypes between healthy human individuals (TCRdb year 2020). The protocol used for the library was the immunoSEQ multiplex PCR assay. TCRdb's version of the immuneACCESS table is confined to in-frame rearrangements and falls short of the full clone set. An unresolved V gene accounts for under half of the shortfall where checked; the remainder is of unknown origin. The sample records some 580,000 clones, 97% of which are singletons. The biggest ten clones account for about 0.06% of the sample. Sequencing was performed on naive CD4+ T cells sorted from blood. The sample's cell subset or site label is to be understood as: CD45RA+ positively selected. Source of these receptors: a woman aged 30 to 39 in good health.

The gene calls are TRBV19 and TRBJ1-2, with D maybe TRBD1 (6 bases). There are 16 residues in the CDR3. Germline CDR1 is LNHDA and CDR2 is SQIVND (reference sequence). V lost 5 bases and J lost 4, with 20 bases in between. CDR3 sequence (DNA): TGTGCCAGTAGTTTGGACAGTCTCCCCGGAGGCTATGGCTACACCTTC. Translating gives CASSLDSLPGGYGYTF.

V and J are TRBV7-9 and TRBJ2-1, with 9 nucleotides matching TRBD2. The CDR3 consists of 15 residues. CDR1 and CDR2 from the germline V gene are SEHNR and FQNEAQ (reference sequence). V trimming: 6 bases; J trimming: 6 bases; junction bases outside the gene matches: 9. The CDR3 spells CASSLGLAGRNEQFF. Here the CDR3 DNA reads TGTGCCAGCAGTCTGGGGCTAGCGGGGCGCAATGAGCAGTTCTTC.

The chain has TRBV18 and TRBJ1-2, with 7 positions matching TRBD1. Germline V gene sequence: CDR1 KGHSH, CDR2 LQKENI. The CDR3 has 16 residues. The ends lost 0 bases at V and 2 bases at J; junction bases unmatched: 6. CDR3 bases: TGTGCCAGCTCACCACCGTATGGACAGGAAAACTATGGCTACACCTTC. This sequence encodes CASSPPYGQENYGYTF. Full variable domain (outside the CDR3, taken from reference TRBV18 and TRBJ1-2): NAGVMQNPRHLVRRRGQEARLRCSPMKGHSHVYWYRQLPEEGLKFMVYLQKENIIDESGMPKERFSAEFPKEGPSILRIQQVVRGDSAAYFCASSPPYGQENYGYTFGSGTRLTVV.

V usage is TRBV7-6 and J usage is TRBJ1-1; D uncertain. Trimming shortened V by 3 bases and J by 1 base, and 9 bases separated the two germline ends. The germline V gene encodes CDR1 SGHVS and CDR2 FNYEAQ. This CDR3 region has 14 residues. This chain's CDR3 is CASSFSAGNTEAFF. DNA of the CDR3: TGTGCCAGCAGCTTCTCCGCAGGGAACACTGAAGCTTTCTTT.

The V gene is TRBV30, the J gene TRBJ1-5; 8 nucleotides align to TRBD1. Germline V gene sequence: CDR1 GTSNPN, CDR2 SVGIG (reference sequence). V dropped 0 bases and J dropped 7; count of bases not matched to a gene: 2. CDR3 length: 13 amino acids. The CDR3, as DNA: TGTGCCTGGAGTGTACAGGGGGGGCAGCCCCAGCATTTT. It yields the protein CAWSVQGGQPQHF.

The V and J genes are TRBV19 and TRBJ2-2, with 10 bases fitting TRBD1. The CDR3 has 16 amino acids. Germline V gives CDR1 LNHDA, CDR2 SQIVND (reference sequence). Trimming cost V 7 bases and J 6 bases; bases outside gene matches: 11. The CDR3 DNA is TGTGCCAGTACTCCCGAGGGGACAGGGGAATCCGGGGAGCTGTTTTTT. Its translation is CASTPEGTGESGELFF.

The chain employs TRBV7-3 and TRBJ1-3; D is perhaps TRBD1 (5 bases). Looked up from germline, CDR1 is SGHTA and CDR2 is FQGTGA. Trimming pared 3 bases from V and 3 bases from J, leaving 18 bases between. There are 17 residues in the CDR3. The chain's CDR3 is CASSFRDRVGVGNTIYF. DNA of the CDR3: TGTGCCAGCAGCTTCCGGGACCGCGTAGGGGTTGGAAACACCATATATTTT.

This chain uses TRBV2 with TRBJ2-5, with 8 bases identical to TRBD2. V lost 6 bases to trimming and J lost 3 bases; unmatched junction nucleotides: 6. The germline CDR1 and CDR2 sequences are SNHLY and FYNNEI. The CDR3 runs to 14 residues. The CDR3 DNA sequence: TGTGCCAGCAGCAACAGCGGGAGTAAAGAGACCCAGTACTTC. It encodes CASSNSGSKETQYF. Together with reference TRBV2 and TRBJ2-5, the CDR3 gives the full variable domain: EPEVTQTPSHQVTQMGQEVILRCVPISNHLYFYWYRQILGQKVEFLVSFYNNEISEKSEIFDDQFSVERPDGSNFTLKIRSTKLEDSAMYFCASSNSGSKETQYFGPGTRLLVL.

The chain recombines TRBV4-1 with TRBJ2-5; the D gene is possibly TRBD2 (5 bases). With 1 base removed from V and 4 bases from J, the gap between germline ends came to 13 bases. CDR1 and CDR2 (germline): MGHRA, YSYEKL. The CDR3 has 15 residues. CDR3 sequence reads: CASSQVGYRGETQYF. The CDR3 DNA sequence: TGCGCCAGCAGCCAAGTTGGTTACCGGGGAGAGACCCAGTACTTC.

The CDR3 DNA reads as TGCGCCAGCAGCTTTGCTCCGACAGGTTCCTACGAGCAGTACTTC. Translation: CASSFAPTGSYEQYF. V is TRBV5-1 and J is TRBJ2-7; perhaps TRBD1 as D (6 bases). The CDR3 consists of 15 residues. V lost 2 bases to trimming and J lost 1 base, with 13 bases between them. Per germline, CDR1 SGHRS and CDR2 YFSETQ.

The chain uses TRBV4-1 and TRBJ1-4; no reliable D call. The length of the CDR3 is 15 residues. Trimming stripped 3 bases from V and 0 bases from J, with 8 bases between. From germline, CDR1 is MGHRA and CDR2 YSYEKL. CDR3 coding DNA: TGCGCCAGCAGCCAGGTAGTTGCAACTAATGAAAAACTGTTTTTT. Protein sequence: CASSQVVATNEKLFF.

The chain uses TRBV7-9 and TRBJ2-2; D tentatively reads TRBD1 or TRBD2 (6 bases each). The CDR3 is made up of 16 amino acids. Germline assignment: CDR1 SEHNR and CDR2 FQNEAQ (reference sequence). The V and J ends lost 1 base and 5 bases respectively, with 14 bases between them. Here the CDR3 DNA reads TGTGCCAGCAGCTTAGTGGGCGGGGACAAGACCGGGGAGCTGTTTTTT. This codes for CASSLVGGDKTGELFF.

This chain links TRBV29-1 with TRBJ2-3, with D possibly being TRBD1 (6 bases). V lost 4 bases to trimming and J lost 2 bases, with 16 bases between them. The germline V gene encodes CDR1 SQVTM and CDR2 ANQGSEA. The CDR3 is made up of 15 amino acids. The CDR3 spells CSVGNRVRTTDTQYF. In DNA form, the CDR3 reads TGCAGCGTTGGGAACAGGGTGAGGACCACAGATACGCAGTATTTT.

V is TRBV5-1 and J is TRBJ1-4; a possible D gene is TRBD1 (5 bases). CDR3 size: 14 residues. The germline CDR1 and CDR2 sequences are SGHRS and YFSETQ. The V gene lost 3 bases and the J gene lost 2 bases, with 8 bases spanning the gap. CDR3 in DNA: TGCGCCAGCAGCTGGCAGGGTACTAATGAAAAACTGTTTTTT. Translation gives CASSWQGTNEKLFF.

This clone was observed a few times. The chain is built from TRBV19 and TRBJ1-5; 7 bases map to TRBD1. The V gene's germline CDR1 is LNHDA and CDR2 SQIVND (reference sequence). Trimming at V came to 4 bases and at J to 9 bases, leaving 3 bases not matched to a gene. CDR3 length: 12 residues. The CDR3 DNA follows: TGTGCCAGTAGTAAGACAGGGCGGCCCCAGCATTTT. Translating it yields CASSKTGRPQHF.

Written as DNA, the CDR3 is TGTGCCAGTAGTATCTCGGGGTTTCGCTATGGCTACACCTTC. As protein: CASSISGFRYGYTF. The chain recombines TRBV19 with TRBJ1-2; D unresolved. Per the germline V gene, CDR1 is LNHDA and CDR2 is SQIVND (reference sequence). Trimming cost V 3 bases and J 4 bases, with 12 bases left between them. The length of the CDR3 is 14 residues.

This chain uses TRBV27 with TRBJ1-1; possible D gene TRBD1, 5 bases. CDR1 and CDR2 (germline): MNHEY, SMNVEV (reference sequence). Trimming took off 5 bases at V and 1 base at J, with 14 bases between the two ends. The CDR3 loop spans 15 amino acids. The CDR3: CASSAQTEPNTEAFF. DNA for the CDR3: TGTGCCAGCAGTGCCCAGACAGAGCCGAACACTGAAGCTTTCTTT.

The chain has TRBV28 and TRBJ1-4, with TRBD1 as a possible D gene (6 bases). CDR3 length equals 11 residues. The V and J ends lost 11 bases and 5 bases respectively, with 9 bases between them. Germline V gene sequence: CDR1 MDHEN, CDR2 SYDVKM. The CDR3 loop reads CAGGGNEKLFF. CDR3 nucleotides: TGTGCCGGGGGCGGGAATGAAAAACTGTTTTTT.

This rearrangement joins TRBV5-1 to TRBJ2-7; D is unclear. The CDR3 consists of 12 residues. CDR1 is SGHRS, CDR2 YFSETQ, per germline. V lost 4 bases and J 0 bases, leaving 5 bases between the germline ends. CDR3 protein: CASSASSYEQYF. The DNA of the CDR3 is TGCGCCAGCAGCGCGAGCTCCTACGAGCAGTACTTC.

V is TRBV5-5 and J is TRBJ1-2; D perhaps matches TRBD1 (5 bases). CDR3 size: 15 residues. The germline CDR1 and CDR2 sequences are SGHKS and YYEKEE (reference sequence). V dropped 3 bases and J dropped 2 bases, with 14 bases sitting between them. The CDR3 DNA follows: TGTGCCAGCAGCTCCCAGGGAGGGACCAACTATGGCTACACCTTC. It is translated as CASSSQGGTNYGYTF.

The chain combines TRBV2 with TRBJ2-7; TRBD2 matches 7 bases. CDR3 length equals 13 residues. The trim removed 4 bases at V and 3 bases at J, leaving 3 bases unmatched. Looked up from germline, CDR1 is SNHLY and CDR2 is FYNNEI. This CDR3 is CASSASGNYEQYF. CDR3 in DNA: TGTGCCAGCAGTGCCAGCGGGAACTACGAGCAGTACTTC.